This is a list of T cell receptor beta chains from one sample in a study of T cells in localized non-small cell lung cancer. Clones were sequenced by immunoSEQ multiplex PCR, and TCRdb holds only the in-frame ones, with some missing. The data hold 25,000 to 30,000 clones, with roughly 90% observed a single time. The specimen comprised peripheral blood mononuclear cells, sampled before any cancer treatment. These receptors originate from a woman aged 35-75 years with stage III lung adenocarcinoma. Each CDR3 is given with its conserved first and last residue. A D gene is named only where the DNA matches it firmly. Only some rows state a clone size, as once, few, many or a class for expanded clones.

>TRBV6-4|TRBJ1-1|TRBD1|NA
CASSPGQGYTEAFF
TGTGCCAGCAGTCCAGGACAGGGCTACACTGAAGCTTTCTTT
>TRBV28|TRBJ2-1|NA|NA
CASSLGQILYNEQFF
TGTGCCAGCAGTTTAGGGCAGATCCTTTACAATGAGCAGTTCTTC
>TRBV5-1|TRBJ2-7|NA|NA
CASSPTGNYEQYF
TGCGCCAGCAGCCCAACAGGGAATTACGAGCAGTACTTC
>TRBV18|TRBJ2-1|TRBD2|NA
CASSRAGGGYNEQFF
TGTGCCAGCTCACGGGCGGGCGGGGGATACAATGAGCAGTTCTTC
>TRBV10-3|TRBJ2-7|TRBD1|NA
CAISGPAVDRGTYEQYF
TGTGCCATCAGTGGCCCGGCCGTGGACAGGGGGACCTACGAGCAGTACTTC
>TRBV9|TRBJ2-2|NA|NA
CASGLRPNTGELFF
TGTGCCAGCGGCCTCAGGCCGAACACCGGGGAGCTGTTTTTT
>TRBV7-9|TRBJ2-3|NA|once
CASSPRAAFTDTQYF
TGTGCCAGCAGCCCCCGGGCCGCCTTTACAGATACGCAGTATTTT
>TRBV18|TRBJ1-1|NA|NA
CASRRSDEAFF
TGTGCCAGCCGCCGGTCCGATGAAGCTTTCTTT
>TRBV14|TRBJ2-3|NA|NA
CASSRLTSSTDTQYF
TGTGCCAGCAGCCGGCTGACGTCTAGCACAGATACGCAGTATTTT
>TRBV2|TRBJ1-2|TRBD1|once
CASSRGQGYTF
TGTGCCAGCAGCAGGGGGCAGGGCTACACCTTC
>TRBV28|TRBJ1-1|TRBD1|NA
CASSFWTGRVNTEAFF
TGTGCCAGCAGTTTCTGGACAGGACGGGTGAACACTGAAGCTTTCTTT
>TRBV4-2|TRBJ2-3|NA|NA
CASSQVSTDTQYF
TGTGCCAGCAGCCAGGTTAGCACAGATACGCAGTATTTT
>TRBV2|TRBJ2-3|TRBD1|NA
CASSGPGQGSNTQYF
TGTGCCAGCAGTGGGCCGGGACAGGGGAGCAATACGCAGTATTTT
>TRBV19|TRBJ2-3|NA|NA
CASQESTDTQYF
TGTGCCAGCCAGGAGAGTACAGATACGCAGTATTTT
>TRBV11-2|TRBJ2-3|TRBD2|NA
CASRSAGGPTNTQYF
TGTGCCAGCAGGTCTGCGGGAGGCCCCACAAATACGCAGTATTTT
>TRBV7-2|TRBJ1-5|NA|NA
CASSPDISNQPQHF
TGTGCCAGCAGCCCCGACATTTCCAATCAGCCCCAGCATTTT
>TRBV5-1|TRBJ2-2|NA|NA
CASSVGTGVWTGELFF
TGCGCCAGCAGCGTGGGCACGGGAGTCTGGACCGGGGAGCTGTTTTTT
>TRBV15|TRBJ2-7|NA|NA
CATSHLRDKNYEQYF
TGTGCCACCAGCCACCTCAGGGACAAGAACTACGAGCAGTACTTC
>TRBV10-1|TRBJ2-7|NA|NA
CASSEGPGGSESREYF
TGCGCCAGCAGTGAGGGGCCCGGAGGGTCGGAGTCAAGGGAGTACTTC
>TRBV5-5|TRBJ2-7|TRBD2|NA
CASSLSGSDGYEQYF
TGTGCCAGCAGCCTTAGCGGGAGTGACGGTTACGAGCAGTACTTC
>TRBV7-2|TRBJ2-4|NA|NA
CASSLVGDWGSNIQYF
TGTGCCAGCAGCTTAGTCGGTGACTGGGGGTCAAACATTCAGTACTTC
>TRBV7-2|TRBJ2-5|NA|NA
CASSSLGVETQYF
TGTGCCAGCAGCTCACTAGGTGTGGAGACCCAGTACTTC
>TRBV5-1|TRBJ2-3|TRBD2|NA
CASSPLAGGATDTQYF
TGCGCCAGCAGCCCCTTAGCGGGAGGGGCTACAGATACGCAGTATTTT
>TRBV7-8|TRBJ2-1|NA|NA
CASSPLGPNEQFF
TGTGCCAGCAGCCCGTTGGGACCCAATGAGCAGTTCTTC
>TRBV28|TRBJ2-1|TRBD2|few
CAIRGTSPTEQFF
TGTGCCATTCGAGGGACTAGTCCTACTGAGCAGTTCTTC
>TRBV6-1|TRBJ1-2|TRBD1|NA
CASNPTGNYGYTF
TGTGCCAGCAACCCGACAGGGAACTATGGCTACACCTTC
>TRBV15|TRBJ1-5|NA|NA
CATSSLLDGAEPQHF
TGTGCCACCAGCAGCCTTCTTGATGGGGCCGAACCCCAGCATTTT
>TRBV6-5|TRBJ1-5|NA|NA
CASRQDSNSNQPQHF
TGTGCCAGCAGACAAGACAGTAATAGCAATCAGCCCCAGCATTTT
>TRBV4-3|TRBJ2-6|NA|NA
CASSQALRSSGANVLTF
TGCGCCAGCAGCCAAGCGTTAAGGAGCTCTGGGGCCAACGTCCTGACTTTC
>TRBV19|TRBJ2-7|TRBD1|NA
CASSSGTGPSYEQYF
TGTGCCAGTAGCTCCGGGACAGGCCCTTCCTACGAGCAGTACTTC
>TRBV7-2|TRBJ1-1|NA|NA
CASSLSGAGANTEAFF
TGTGCCAGCAGCTTGAGTGGGGCAGGGGCGAACACTGAAGCTTTCTTT
>TRBV5-1|TRBJ2-3|TRBD1|NA
CASSLDSGTGGTDTQYF
TGCGCCAGCAGCTTGGATTCCGGGACAGGGGGAACAGATACGCAGTATTTT
>TRBV9|TRBJ1-2|NA|NA
CASSTKGGDNYGYTF
TGTGCCAGCAGCACAAAAGGGGGGGATAACTATGGCTACACCTTC
>TRBV19|TRBJ1-5|NA|NA
CASSISRGPQPQHF
TGTGCCAGTAGTATCTCCCGGGGCCCTCAGCCCCAGCATTTT
>TRBV5-6|TRBJ2-5|NA|NA
CASSQGLIQETQYF
TGTGCCAGCAGCCAGGGACTGATACAAGAGACCCAGTACTTC
>TRBV2|TRBJ1-2|NA|NA
CASSENPPDYGYTF
TGTGCCAGCAGTGAAAACCCTCCAGACTATGGCTACACCTTC
>TRBV18|TRBJ2-5|TRBD2|once
CASSRVGLAEGGQETQYF
TGTGCCAGCTCTCGCGTCGGACTAGCGGAGGGGGGCCAAGAGACCCAGTACTTC
>TRBV15|TRBJ2-7|TRBD2|NA
CATSRDYSSGTYEQYF
TGTGCCACCAGCAGAGATTATTCTAGCGGCACCTACGAGCAGTACTTC
>TRBV10-1|TRBJ2-3|NA|few
CASSDTLPGPLWGTDTQYF
TGCGCCAGCAGTGACACCCTTCCAGGACCCCTATGGGGCACAGATACGCAGTATTTT
>TRBV7-9|TRBJ2-7|NA|NA
CASSFGREREQYF
TGTGCCAGCAGCTTCGGAAGGGAACGCGAGCAGTACTTC
>TRBV28|TRBJ2-7|TRBD2|NA
CASSLLAGVEQYF
TGTGCCAGCAGTTTACTAGCGGGAGTCGAGCAGTACTTC
>TRBV4-1|TRBJ1-3|NA|NA
CASSLERTFGNTIYF
TGCGCCAGCAGCCTCGAACGGACCTTCGGAAACACCATATATTTT
>TRBV2|TRBJ1-5|TRBD1|NA
CASSGTGGYQPQHF
TGTGCCAGCAGTGGGACAGGGGGCTATCAGCCCCAGCATTTT
>TRBV27|TRBJ1-2|NA|NA
CASSLWPDGYGYTF
TGTGCCAGCAGTTTATGGCCCGATGGCTATGGCTACACCTTC
>TRBV7-2|TRBJ2-3|NA|NA
CASSPVGGRTDTQYF
TGTGCCAGCAGCCCAGTCGGGGGACGCACAGATACGCAGTATTTT
>TRBV7-6|TRBJ2-7|NA|NA
CASSLAYISDLYEQYF
TGTGCCAGCAGCTTAGCCTATATATCGGACCTCTACGAGCAGTACTTC